A single sample is the source of the 2 T cell receptor beta chains below, sequenced in a study of vaccination effects on CD4 cells after COVID-19. Sequencing was performed with immunoSEQ multiplex PCR; in TCRdb, only in-frame clones are kept and a portion is missing. The sample has 30,000 to 40,000 clones, 55% to 75% seen once. Their antigen targets remain unknown. Using viral peptide pools, the ViraFEST assay grew out antigen-specific CD4+ T cells prior to sequencing. Subsequent to a culture period of nine to ten days, CD4+ T cells were isolated. Nucleocapsid antibodies stayed negative before and after vaccination, showing no earlier SARS-CoV-2 infection. Sample: CD4+ T cells from PBMCs cultured with SARS-CoV-2 spike peptides, taken before COVID-19 vaccination. Receptor source: a human donor who received a COVID-19 vaccine.

This chain links TRBV5-5 with TRBJ2-7; the match to TRBD2 covers 11 bases. CDR1 is SGHKS, CDR2 YYEKEE, per germline (reference sequence). CDR3 length: 16 amino acids. The junction had 8 bases not matched to a gene; V was cut back by 4 bases and J by 2 bases. The CDR3 coding sequence is TGTGCCAGCAGCGTCAGGGGACTAGCGGTAACCTACGAGCAGTACTTC. It codes for CASSVRGLAVTYEQYF.

CDR3 sequence reads: CASSPWGGQENQPQHF. The CDR3 coding sequence is TGTGCCAGCTCACCATGGGGGGGGCAAGAAAATCAGCCCCAGCATTTT. This chain connects TRBV18 to TRBJ1-5; possibly TRBD1 for D (6 bases). There are 16 residues in the CDR3. CDR1 is KGHSH, CDR2 LQKENI, per germline. V was trimmed by 2 bases and J by 4 bases, leaving 15 bases between them.